This note documents a single TCR beta chain sequence. The repertoire was sequenced with immunoSEQ multiplex PCR; TCRdb's copy has only in-frame clones and lacks some. The sample shows about 240,000 clones, 75% to 85% of them seen only once. This CDR3 contains 15 residues. The ends were cut back, 4 bases at V and 2 bases at J, with 12 bases in the middle. CDR1 LNHDA and CDR2 SQIVND come from the germline V gene (reference sequence). This entry belongs to a study of blood T cell repertoires in COVID-19. The gene calls are TRBV19 and TRBJ1-5; D is perhaps TRBD1 (5 bases). The TCR comes from a woman in her fifties or sixties with active or convalescent COVID-19. The sequenced material came from peripheral blood. The CDR3 region is CASSSGGAGNQPQHF. The CDR3 nucleotides are TGTGCCAGTAGTAGTGGAGGGGCGGGCAATCAGCCCCAGCATTTT.